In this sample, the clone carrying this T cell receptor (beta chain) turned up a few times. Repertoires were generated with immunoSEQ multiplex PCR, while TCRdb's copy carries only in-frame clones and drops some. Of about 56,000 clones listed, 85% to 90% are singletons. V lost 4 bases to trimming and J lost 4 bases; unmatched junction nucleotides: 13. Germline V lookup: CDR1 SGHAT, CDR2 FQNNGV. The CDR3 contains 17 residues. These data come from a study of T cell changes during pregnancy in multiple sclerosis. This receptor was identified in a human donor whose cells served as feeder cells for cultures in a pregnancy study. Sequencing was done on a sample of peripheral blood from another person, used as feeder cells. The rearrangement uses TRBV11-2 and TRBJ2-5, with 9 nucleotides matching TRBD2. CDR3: CASSSATDSGGGETQYF. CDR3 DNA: TGTGCCAGCAGCTCCGCGACCGATAGCGGGGGAGGAGAGACCCAGTACTTC.